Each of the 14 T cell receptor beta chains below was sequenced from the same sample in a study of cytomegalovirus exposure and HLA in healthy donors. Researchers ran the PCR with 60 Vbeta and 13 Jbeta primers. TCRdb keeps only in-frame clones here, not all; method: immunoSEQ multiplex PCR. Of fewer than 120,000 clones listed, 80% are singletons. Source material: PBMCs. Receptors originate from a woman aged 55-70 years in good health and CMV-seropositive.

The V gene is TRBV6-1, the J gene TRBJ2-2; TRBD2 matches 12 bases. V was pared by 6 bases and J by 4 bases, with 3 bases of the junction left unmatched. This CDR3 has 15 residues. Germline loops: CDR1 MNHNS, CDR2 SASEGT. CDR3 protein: CASRLAGGITGELFF. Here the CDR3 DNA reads TGTGCCAGCAGGCTAGCGGGAGGGATCACCGGGGAGCTGTTTTTT.

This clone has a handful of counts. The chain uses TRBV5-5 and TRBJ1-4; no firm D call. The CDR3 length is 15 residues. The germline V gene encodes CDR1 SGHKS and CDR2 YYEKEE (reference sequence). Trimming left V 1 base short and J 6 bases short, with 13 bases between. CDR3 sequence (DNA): TGTGCCAGCAGCTTGACAGTCGGCTCCCATGAAAAACTGTTTTTT. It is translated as CASSLTVGSHEKLFF.

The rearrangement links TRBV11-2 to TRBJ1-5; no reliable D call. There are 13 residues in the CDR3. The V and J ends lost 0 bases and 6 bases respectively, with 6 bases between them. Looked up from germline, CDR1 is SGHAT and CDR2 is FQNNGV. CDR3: CASSLDPIQPQHF. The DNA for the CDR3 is TGTGCCAGCAGCTTAGACCCAATTCAGCCCCAGCATTTT.

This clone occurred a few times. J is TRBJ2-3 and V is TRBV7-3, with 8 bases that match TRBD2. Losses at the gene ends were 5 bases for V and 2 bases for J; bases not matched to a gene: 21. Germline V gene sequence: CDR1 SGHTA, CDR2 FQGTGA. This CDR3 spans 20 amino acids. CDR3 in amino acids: CASSDTGGGYFGRVTDTQYF. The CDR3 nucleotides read TGTGCCAGCAGCGATACCGGGGGGGGATATTTCGGGAGGGTCACAGATACGCAGTATTTT.

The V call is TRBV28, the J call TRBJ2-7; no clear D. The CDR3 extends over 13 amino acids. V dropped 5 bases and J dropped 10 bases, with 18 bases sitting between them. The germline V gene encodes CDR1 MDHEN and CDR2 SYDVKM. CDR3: CASSPVLGSLQYF. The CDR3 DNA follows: TGTGCCAGCAGTCCCGTCTTGGGCAGCCTCCAGTACTTC.

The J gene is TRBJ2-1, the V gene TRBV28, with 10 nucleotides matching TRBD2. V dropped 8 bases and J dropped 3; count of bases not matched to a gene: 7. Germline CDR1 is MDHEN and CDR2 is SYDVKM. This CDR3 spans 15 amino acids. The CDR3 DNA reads TGTGCCAGCGCTCAACTAGCGGGGTTCTACAATGAGCAGTTCTTC. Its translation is CASAQLAGFYNEQFF.

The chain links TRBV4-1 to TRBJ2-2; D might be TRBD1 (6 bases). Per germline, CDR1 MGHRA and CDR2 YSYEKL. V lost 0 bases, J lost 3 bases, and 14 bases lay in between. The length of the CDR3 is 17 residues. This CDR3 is CASSQDPAGDHTGELFF. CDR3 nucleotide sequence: TGCGCCAGCAGCCAAGATCCCGCAGGGGACCACACCGGGGAGCTGTTTTTT.

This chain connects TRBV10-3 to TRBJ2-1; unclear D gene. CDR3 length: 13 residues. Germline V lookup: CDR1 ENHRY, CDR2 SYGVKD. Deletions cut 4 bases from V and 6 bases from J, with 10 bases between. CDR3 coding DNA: TGTGCCATCAGTGGGAGTCATCCCAATGAGCAGTTCTTC. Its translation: CAISGSHPNEQFF.

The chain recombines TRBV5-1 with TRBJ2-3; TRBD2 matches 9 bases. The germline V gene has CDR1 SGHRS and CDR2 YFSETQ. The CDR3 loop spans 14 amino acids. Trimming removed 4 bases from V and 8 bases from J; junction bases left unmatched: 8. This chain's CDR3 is CASSEGLAMGTQYF. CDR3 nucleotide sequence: TGCGCCAGCAGCGAGGGACTAGCTATGGGTACGCAGTATTTT.

The CDR3 coding sequence is TGTGCCACCGAAACCCGGACAGGGGTCGGCTACACCTTC. Encoded protein: CATETRTGVGYTF. The chain is built from TRBV19 and TRBJ1-2; 9 bases map to TRBD1. Trimming removed 10 bases from V and 8 bases from J; junction bases left unmatched: 11. Germline CDR1 and CDR2: LNHDA and SQIVND (reference sequence). The CDR3 is 13 residues long.

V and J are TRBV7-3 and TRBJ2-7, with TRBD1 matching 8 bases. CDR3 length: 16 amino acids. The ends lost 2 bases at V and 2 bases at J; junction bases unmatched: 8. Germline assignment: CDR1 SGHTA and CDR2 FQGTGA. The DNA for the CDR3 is TGTGCCAGCAGCTTAGGTGGGACAGGCTACCCCTACGAGCAGTACTTC. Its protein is CASSLGGTGYPYEQYF.

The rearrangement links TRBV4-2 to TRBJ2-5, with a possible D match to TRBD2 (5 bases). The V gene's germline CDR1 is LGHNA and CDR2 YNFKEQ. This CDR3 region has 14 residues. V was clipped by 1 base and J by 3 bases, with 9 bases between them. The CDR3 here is CASSQGLEEETQYF. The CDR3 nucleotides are TGTGCCAGCAGCCAAGGATTGGAGGAAGAGACCCAGTACTTC.

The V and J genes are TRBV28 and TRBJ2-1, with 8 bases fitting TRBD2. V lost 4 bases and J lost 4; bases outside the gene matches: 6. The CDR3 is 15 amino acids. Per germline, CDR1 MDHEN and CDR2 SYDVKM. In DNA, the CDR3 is TGTGCCAGCAGTTCTCCGGGACTAGTTTACAATGAGCAGTTCTTC. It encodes CASSSPGLVYNEQFF. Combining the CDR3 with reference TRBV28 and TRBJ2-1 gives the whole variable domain DVKVTQSSRYLVKRTGEKVFLECVQDMDHENMFWYRQDPGLGLRLIYFSYDVKMKEKGDIPEGYSVSREKKERFSLILESASTNQTSMYLCASSSPGLVYNEQFFGPGTRLTVL.

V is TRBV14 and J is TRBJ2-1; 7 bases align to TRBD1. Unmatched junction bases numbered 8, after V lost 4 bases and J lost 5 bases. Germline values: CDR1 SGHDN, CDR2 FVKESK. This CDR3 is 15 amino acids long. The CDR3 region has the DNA TGTGCCAGCAGCCCCGTCGGGACAGAGGACAATGAGCAGTTCTTC. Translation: CASSPVGTEDNEQFF.